These 9 T cell receptor beta chains came from one sample sequenced in a study of cytomegalovirus exposure and HLA in healthy donors. The study ran its PCR with 60 Vbeta and 13 Jbeta primers. Measured with immunoSEQ multiplex PCR; TCRdb has only the in-frame clones, and not every one. This table has about 110,000 clones, about 90% appearing once. Sequencing input: PBMCs. The receptor set was obtained from a man aged 35-49 years in good health and CMV-seronegative.

The chain employs TRBV5-1 and TRBJ2-3, with 7 bases identical to TRBD1. Germline trimming cut 3 bases from V and 4 bases from J; bases unmatched to any gene: 5. The CDR3 is 14 residues long. CDR1 and CDR2 from the germline V gene are SGHRS and YFSETQ. The chain's CDR3 is CASSSQTGADTQYF. In DNA, the CDR3 is TGCGCCAGCAGCTCTCAAACAGGGGCAGATACGCAGTATTTT. The full variable domain, in which reference TRBV5-1 and TRBJ2-3 provide the parts outside the CDR3, is KAGVTQTPRYLIKTRGQQVTLSCSPISGHRSVSWYQQTPGQGLQFLFEYFSETQRNKGNFPGRFSGRQFSNSRSEMNVSTLELGDSALYLCASSSQTGADTQYFGPGTRLTVL.

This chain uses TRBV29-1 with TRBJ2-5, with 11 positions matching TRBD1. Germline V gene sequence: CDR1 SQVTM, CDR2 ANQGSEA. V shed 5 bases and J 5 bases; nucleotides not matched to a gene: 1. The CDR3 runs to 12 residues. The CDR3 region is CSVRTGGETQYF. CDR3 DNA: TGCAGCGTTCGGACAGGGGGCGAGACCCAGTACTTC.

The V call is TRBV11-2, the J call TRBJ1-6; 10 bases agree with TRBD1. Germline V gene lookup returns CDR1 SGHAT and CDR2 FQNNGV. V lost 2 bases, J lost 11 bases, and 9 bases stayed unmatched. The length of the CDR3 is 16 residues. The CDR3 nucleotides read TGTGCCAGCAGCTTAAGCCGGGACAGGGGTCGGACACCCCTCCACTTT. As protein: CASSLSRDRGRTPLHF. The full variable domain, its missing parts supplied by reference TRBV11-2 and TRBJ1-6, is EAGVAQSPRYKIIEKRQSVAFWCNPISGHATLYWYQQILGQGPKLLIQFQNNGVVDDSQLPKDRFSAERLKGVDSTLKIQPAKLEDSAVYLCASSLSRDRGRTPLHFGNGTRLTVT.

The V and J genes are TRBV2 and TRBJ2-5; TRBD1 matches 9 bases. Germline trimming cut 3 bases from V and 5 bases from J; bases unmatched to any gene: 13. Per the germline V gene, CDR1 is SNHLY and CDR2 is FYNNEI. The CDR3 is 17 residues long. The CDR3 DNA is TGTGCCAGCAGTGATGGTAGGACAGGGGATCCCAGGGAGACCCAGTACTTC. Protein sequence: CASSDGRTGDPRETQYF.

The V and J genes are TRBV4-2 and TRBJ1-1; D is perhaps TRBD1 (6 bases). Germline values: CDR1 LGHNA, CDR2 YNFKEQ. This CDR3 contains 15 residues. V lost 2 bases, J lost 4 bases, and 14 bases lay in between. CDR3: CASSQPRGGPTEAFF. The CDR3 DNA follows: TGTGCCAGCAGCCAACCTCGGGGGGGGCCCACTGAAGCTTTCTTT.

There are a few counts of this clone. As DNA, the CDR3 is TGTGCCAGCAGCCCACGCGGACAATCCTACGAGCAGTACTTC. Residues: CASSPRGQSYEQYF. The V call is TRBV7-8, the J call TRBJ2-7, with D perhaps TRBD1 (5 bases). Looked up from germline, CDR1 is SGHVS and CDR2 is FQNEAQ. The CDR3 is 14 amino acids. V was cut by 5 bases and J by 1 base, with 12 bases left in between.

The chain recombines TRBV4-1 with TRBJ1-5; D is perhaps TRBD1 (6 bases). Germline CDR1 reads MGHRA; CDR2 reads YSYEKL. CDR3 length: 15 residues. The ends were cut back, 4 bases at V and 4 bases at J, with 14 bases in the middle. The CDR3 sequence: CASSLSDSVNQPQHF. In DNA, the CDR3 is TGCGCCAGCAGCCTTTCGGACAGTGTAAATCAGCCCCAGCATTTT.

This clone was picked up a small number of times. V gene TRBV14 combines with J gene TRBJ2-5; a weak D match, TRBD2 (7 bases). The CDR3 consists of 16 residues. Between the trimmed V and J ends, which lost 1 base and 1 base, there was a span of 13 bases. Germline CDR1 and CDR2: SGHDN and FVKESK. The chain's CDR3 is CASSQGPRGAQETQYF. The DNA of the CDR3 is TGTGCCAGCAGCCAAGGACCCCGGGGGGCCCAAGAGACCCAGTACTTC.

V gene TRBV6-1 combines with J gene TRBJ2-5; TRBD2 might be the D (5 bases). This CDR3 comprises 12 residues. V shed 11 bases and J shed 4 bases, with 14 bases lying between them. The germline V gene has CDR1 MNHNS and CDR2 SASEGT. The DNA of the CDR3 is TGTGCCGGAAGAGGGTTGCGAGAGACCCAGTACTTC. This encodes CAGRGLRETQYF.